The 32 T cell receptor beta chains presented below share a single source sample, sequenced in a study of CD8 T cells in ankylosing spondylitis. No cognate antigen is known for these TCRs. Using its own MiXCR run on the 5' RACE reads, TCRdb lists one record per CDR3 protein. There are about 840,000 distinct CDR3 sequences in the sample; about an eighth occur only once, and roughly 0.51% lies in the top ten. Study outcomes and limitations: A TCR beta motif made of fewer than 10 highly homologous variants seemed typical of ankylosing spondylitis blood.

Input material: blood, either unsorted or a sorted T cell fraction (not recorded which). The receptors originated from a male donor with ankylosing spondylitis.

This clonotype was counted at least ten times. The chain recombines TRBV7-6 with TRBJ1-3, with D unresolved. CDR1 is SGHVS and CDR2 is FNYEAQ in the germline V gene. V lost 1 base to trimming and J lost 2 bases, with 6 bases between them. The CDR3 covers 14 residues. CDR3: CASSLVAAGNTIYF. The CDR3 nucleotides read TGTGCCAGCAGCTTAGTCGCTGCTGGAAACACCATATATTTT.

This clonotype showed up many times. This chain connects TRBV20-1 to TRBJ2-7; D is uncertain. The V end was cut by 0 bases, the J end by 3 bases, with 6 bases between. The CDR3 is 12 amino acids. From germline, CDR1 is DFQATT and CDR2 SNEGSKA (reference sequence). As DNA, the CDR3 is TGCAGTGCTAGAGATATCTTCTACGAGCAGTACTTC. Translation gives CSARDIFYEQYF.

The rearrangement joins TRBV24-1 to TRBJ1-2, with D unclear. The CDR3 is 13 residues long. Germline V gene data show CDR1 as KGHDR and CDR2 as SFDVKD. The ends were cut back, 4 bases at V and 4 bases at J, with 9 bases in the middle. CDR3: CATSDRTVYGYTF. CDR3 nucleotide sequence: TGTGCCACCAGTGACCGGACCGTCTATGGCTACACCTTC.

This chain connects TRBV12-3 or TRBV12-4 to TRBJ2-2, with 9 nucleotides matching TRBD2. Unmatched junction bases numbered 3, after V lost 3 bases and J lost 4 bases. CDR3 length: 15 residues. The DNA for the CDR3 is TGTGCCAGCAGTTTCGCGGGAGGGGTCACCGGGGAGCTGTTTTTT. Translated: CASSFAGGVTGELFF.

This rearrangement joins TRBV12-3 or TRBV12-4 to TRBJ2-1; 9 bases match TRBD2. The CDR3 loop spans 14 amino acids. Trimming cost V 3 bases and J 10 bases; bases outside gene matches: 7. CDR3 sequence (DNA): TGTGCCAGCAGTTTTGGCGGGGGGGCCAGAGAGCAGTTCTTC. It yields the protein CASSFGGGAREQFF.

The CDR3 DNA is TGTGCCAGCAGAACCGGGACCCTACTCGGCGAGCAGTACTTC. This translates into CASRTGTLLGEQYF. This chain links TRBV6-2 or TRBV6-3 with TRBJ2-7, with D perhaps given as TRBD1 or TRBD2 (5 bases each). The CDR3 is 14 amino acids. V was clipped by 6 bases and J by 6 bases, with 18 bases between them. Germline V gene lookup returns CDR1 MNHEY and CDR2 SVGEGT.

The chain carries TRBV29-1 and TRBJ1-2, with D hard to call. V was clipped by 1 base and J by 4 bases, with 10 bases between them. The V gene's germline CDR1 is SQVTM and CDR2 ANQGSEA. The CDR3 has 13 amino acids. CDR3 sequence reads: CSVEGVRSYGYTF. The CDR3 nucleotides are TGCAGCGTTGAAGGCGTCCGGTCCTATGGCTACACCTTC. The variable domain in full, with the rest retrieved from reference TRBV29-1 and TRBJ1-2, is SAVISQKPSRDICQRGTSLTIQCQVDSQVTMMFWYRQQPGQSLTLIATANQGSEATYESGFVIDKFPISRPNLTFSTLTVSNMSPEDSSIYLCSVEGVRSYGYTFGSGTRLTVV.

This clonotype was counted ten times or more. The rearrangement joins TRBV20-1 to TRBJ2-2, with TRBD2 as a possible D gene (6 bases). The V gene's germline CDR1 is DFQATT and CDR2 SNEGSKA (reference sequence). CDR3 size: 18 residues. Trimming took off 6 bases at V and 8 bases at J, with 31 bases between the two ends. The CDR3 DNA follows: TGCAGTGCCCTTACCCCCTATGGGGGGTCACAGAAGACTGGGGAGCTGTTTTTT. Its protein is CSALTPYGGSQKTGELFF.

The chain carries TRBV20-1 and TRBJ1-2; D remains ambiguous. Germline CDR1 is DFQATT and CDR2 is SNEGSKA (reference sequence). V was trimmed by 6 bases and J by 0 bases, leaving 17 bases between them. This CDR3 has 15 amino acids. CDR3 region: CSATPLLVTNYGYTF. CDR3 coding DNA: TGCAGTGCCACCCCTCTCCTAGTGACTAACTATGGCTACACCTTC.

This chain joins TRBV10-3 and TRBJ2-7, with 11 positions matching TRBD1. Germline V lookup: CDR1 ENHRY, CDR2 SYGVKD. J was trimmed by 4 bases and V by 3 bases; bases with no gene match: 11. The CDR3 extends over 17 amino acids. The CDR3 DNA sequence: TGTGCCATCAGTGATAGGCAAAGGGACAGGGGGATTTACGAGCAGTACTTC. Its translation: CAISDRQRDRGIYEQYF.

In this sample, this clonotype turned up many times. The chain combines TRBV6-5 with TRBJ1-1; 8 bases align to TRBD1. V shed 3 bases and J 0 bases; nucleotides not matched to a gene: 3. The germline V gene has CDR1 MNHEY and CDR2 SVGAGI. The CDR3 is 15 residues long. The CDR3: CASSYRQGMNTEAFF. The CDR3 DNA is TGTGCCAGCAGTTATCGACAGGGGATGAACACTGAAGCTTTCTTT.

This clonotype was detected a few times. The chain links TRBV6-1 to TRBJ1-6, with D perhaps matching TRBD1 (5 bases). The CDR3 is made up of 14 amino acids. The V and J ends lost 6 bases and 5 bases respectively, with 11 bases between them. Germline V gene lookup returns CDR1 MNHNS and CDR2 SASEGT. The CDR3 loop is CASSQDSNNSPLHF. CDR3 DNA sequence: TGTGCCAGCAGCCAAGACAGTAATAATTCACCCCTCCACTTT.

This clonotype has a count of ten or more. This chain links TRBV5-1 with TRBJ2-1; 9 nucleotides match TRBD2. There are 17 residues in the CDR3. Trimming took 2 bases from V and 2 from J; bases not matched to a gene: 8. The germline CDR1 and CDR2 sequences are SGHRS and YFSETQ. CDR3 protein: CASSFRGLAEPYNEQFF. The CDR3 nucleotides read TGCGCCAGCAGCTTTAGGGGACTAGCCGAGCCCTACAATGAGCAGTTCTTC.

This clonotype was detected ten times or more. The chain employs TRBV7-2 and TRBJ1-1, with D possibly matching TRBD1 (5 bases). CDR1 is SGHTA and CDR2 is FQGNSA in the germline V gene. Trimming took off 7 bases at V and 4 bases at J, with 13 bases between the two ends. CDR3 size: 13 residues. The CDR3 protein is CASTYRRGTEAFF. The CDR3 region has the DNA TGTGCCAGCACCTATCGAAGGGGCACTGAAGCTTTCTTT.

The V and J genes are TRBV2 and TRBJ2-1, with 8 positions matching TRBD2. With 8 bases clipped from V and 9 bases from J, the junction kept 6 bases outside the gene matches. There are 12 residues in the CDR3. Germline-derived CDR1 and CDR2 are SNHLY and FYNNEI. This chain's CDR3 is CASGIAGSEQFF. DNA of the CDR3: TGTGCCAGCGGGATAGCGGGAAGTGAGCAGTTCTTC.

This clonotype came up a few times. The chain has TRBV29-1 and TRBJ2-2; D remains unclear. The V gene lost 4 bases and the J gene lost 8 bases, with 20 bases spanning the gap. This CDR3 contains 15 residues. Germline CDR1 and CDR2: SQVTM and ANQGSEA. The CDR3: CSVVGPVSYRGELFF. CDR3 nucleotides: TGCAGCGTTGTTGGTCCAGTTAGTTATAGGGGGGAGCTGTTTTTT.

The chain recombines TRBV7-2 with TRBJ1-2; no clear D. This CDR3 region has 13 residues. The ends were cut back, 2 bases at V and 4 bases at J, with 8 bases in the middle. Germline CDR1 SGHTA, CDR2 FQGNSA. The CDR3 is CASSLTVRYGYTF. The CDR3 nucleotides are TGTGCCAGCAGCTTAACAGTACGCTATGGCTACACCTTC. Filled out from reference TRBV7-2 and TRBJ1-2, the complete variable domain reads GAGVSQSPSNKVTEKGKDVELRCDPISGHTALYWYRQSLGQGLEFLIYFQGNSAPDKSGLPSDRFSAERTGGSVSTLTIQRTQQEDSAVYLCASSLTVRYGYTFGSGTRLTVV.

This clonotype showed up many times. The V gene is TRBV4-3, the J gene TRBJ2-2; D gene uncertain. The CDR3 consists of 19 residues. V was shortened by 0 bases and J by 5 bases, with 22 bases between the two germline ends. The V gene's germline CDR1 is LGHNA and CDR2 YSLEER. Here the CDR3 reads CASSQDKARGGQLTGELFF. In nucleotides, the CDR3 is TGCGCCAGCAGCCAAGATAAAGCTCGAGGTGGCCAGTTGACCGGGGAGCTGTTTTTT.

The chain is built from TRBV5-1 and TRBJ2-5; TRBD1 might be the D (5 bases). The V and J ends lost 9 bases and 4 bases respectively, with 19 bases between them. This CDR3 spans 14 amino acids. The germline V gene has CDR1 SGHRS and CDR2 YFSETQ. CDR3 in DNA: TGCGCCACCGCTGACGGGTATCAGGGAGAGACCCAGTACTTC. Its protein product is CATADGYQGETQYF. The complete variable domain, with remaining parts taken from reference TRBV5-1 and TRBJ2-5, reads KAGVTQTPRYLIKTRGQQVTLSCSPISGHRSVSWYQQTPGQGLQFLFEYFSETQRNKGNFPGRFSGRQFSNSRSEMNVSTLELGDSALYLCATADGYQGETQYFGPGTRLLVL.

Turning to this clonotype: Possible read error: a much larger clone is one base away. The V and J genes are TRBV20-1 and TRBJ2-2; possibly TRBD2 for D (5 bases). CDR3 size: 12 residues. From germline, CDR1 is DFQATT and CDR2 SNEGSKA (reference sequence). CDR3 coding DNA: TGCACTGCCGGTCGGGGCACCGGGGAGCTGTTTTTT. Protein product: CTAGRGTGELFF.

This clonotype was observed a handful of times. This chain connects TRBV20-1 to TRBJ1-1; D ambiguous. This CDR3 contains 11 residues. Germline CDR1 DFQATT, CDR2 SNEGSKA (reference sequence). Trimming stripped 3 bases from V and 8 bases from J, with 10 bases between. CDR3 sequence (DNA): TGCAGTGCTAGTAACCAGATCGAAGCTTTCTTT. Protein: CSASNQIEAFF.

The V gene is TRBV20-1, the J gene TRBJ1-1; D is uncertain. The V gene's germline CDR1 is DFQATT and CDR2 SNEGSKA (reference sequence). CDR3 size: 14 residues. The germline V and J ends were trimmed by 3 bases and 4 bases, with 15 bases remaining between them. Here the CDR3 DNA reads TGCAGTGCTAGTTCTTGGTCGGTTGTCACTGAAGCTTTCTTT. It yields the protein CSASSWSVVTEAFF.

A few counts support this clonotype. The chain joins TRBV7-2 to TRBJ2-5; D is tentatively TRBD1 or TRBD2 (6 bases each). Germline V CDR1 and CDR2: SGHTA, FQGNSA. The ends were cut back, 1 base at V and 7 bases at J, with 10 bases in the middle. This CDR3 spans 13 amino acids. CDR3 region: CASSLEGGPTQYF. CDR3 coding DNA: TGTGCCAGCAGCTTAGAGGGGGGCCCGACCCAGTACTTC.

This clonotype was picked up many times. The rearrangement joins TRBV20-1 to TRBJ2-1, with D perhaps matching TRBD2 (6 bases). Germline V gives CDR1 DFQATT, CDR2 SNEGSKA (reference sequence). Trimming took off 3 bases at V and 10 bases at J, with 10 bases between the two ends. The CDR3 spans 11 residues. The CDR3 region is CSARRRVEQFF. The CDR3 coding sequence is TGCAGTGCTAGGAGGAGGGTCGAGCAGTTCTTC.

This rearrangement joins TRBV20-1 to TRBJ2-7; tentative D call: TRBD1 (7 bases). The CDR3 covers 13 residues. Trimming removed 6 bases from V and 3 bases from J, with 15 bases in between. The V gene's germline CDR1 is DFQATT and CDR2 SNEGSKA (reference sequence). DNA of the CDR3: TGCAGTGCCAGGAGGGGGCTAAGCTACGAGCAGTACTTC. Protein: CSARRGLSYEQYF.

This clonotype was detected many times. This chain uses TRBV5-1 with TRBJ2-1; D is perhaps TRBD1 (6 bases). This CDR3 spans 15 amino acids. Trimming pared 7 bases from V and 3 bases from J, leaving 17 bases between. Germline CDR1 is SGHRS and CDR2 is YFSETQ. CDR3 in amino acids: CASASQGSFYNEQFF. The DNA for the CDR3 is TGCGCCAGCGCTTCTCAGGGGTCCTTCTACAATGAGCAGTTCTTC.

The CDR3 here is CASSEKRAGTDTQYF. Here the CDR3 DNA reads TGTGCCAGCAGTGAAAAGCGGGCGGGCACAGATACGCAGTATTTT. This chain connects TRBV2 to TRBJ2-3, with D perhaps TRBD2 (6 bases). The CDR3 is 15 residues long. Germline CDR1 SNHLY, CDR2 FYNNEI. V was cut by 2 bases and J by 1 base, with 10 bases left in between.

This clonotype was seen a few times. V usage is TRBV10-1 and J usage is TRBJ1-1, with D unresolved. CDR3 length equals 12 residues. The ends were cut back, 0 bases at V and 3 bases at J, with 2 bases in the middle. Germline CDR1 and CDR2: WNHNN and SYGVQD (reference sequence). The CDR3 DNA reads TGCGCCAGCAGTGAGTCCTACACTGAAGCTTTCTTT. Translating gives CASSESYTEAFF.

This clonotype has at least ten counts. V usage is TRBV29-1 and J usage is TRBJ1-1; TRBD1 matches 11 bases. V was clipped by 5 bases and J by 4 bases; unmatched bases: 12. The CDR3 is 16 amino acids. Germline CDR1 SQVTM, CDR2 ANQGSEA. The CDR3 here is CSVSGDRGKGATEAFF. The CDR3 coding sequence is TGCAGCGTTTCCGGGGACAGGGGGAAGGGGGCCACTGAAGCTTTCTTT. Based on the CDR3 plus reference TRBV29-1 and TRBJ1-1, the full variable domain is SAVISQKPSRDICQRGTSLTIQCQVDSQVTMMFWYRQQPGQSLTLIATANQGSEATYESGFVIDKFPISRPNLTFSTLTVSNMSPEDSSIYLCSVSGDRGKGATEAFFGQGTRLTVV.

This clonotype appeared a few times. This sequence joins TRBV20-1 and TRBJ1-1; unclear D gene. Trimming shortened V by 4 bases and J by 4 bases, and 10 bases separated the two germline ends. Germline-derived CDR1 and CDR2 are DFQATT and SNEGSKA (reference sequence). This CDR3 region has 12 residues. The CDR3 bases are TGCAGTGCTAAGCCGGCGGGCACTGAAGCTTTCTTT. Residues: CSAKPAGTEAFF.

The CDR3 DNA is TGCGCCAGCAGCCGTAGACTTTCCGGCGGCTCCTACGAGCAGTACTTC. This encodes CASSRRLSGGSYEQYF. V usage is TRBV5-1 and J usage is TRBJ2-7; D remains unclear. The V end lost 4 bases, the J end lost 0 bases, and 17 bases lay between the germline ends. The CDR3 totals 16 residues. Germline CDR1 SGHRS, CDR2 YFSETQ. Complete variable domain (other parts from reference TRBV5-1 and TRBJ2-7): KAGVTQTPRYLIKTRGQQVTLSCSPISGHRSVSWYQQTPGQGLQFLFEYFSETQRNKGNFPGRFSGRQFSNSRSEMNVSTLELGDSALYLCASSRRLSGGSYEQYFGPGTRLTVT.

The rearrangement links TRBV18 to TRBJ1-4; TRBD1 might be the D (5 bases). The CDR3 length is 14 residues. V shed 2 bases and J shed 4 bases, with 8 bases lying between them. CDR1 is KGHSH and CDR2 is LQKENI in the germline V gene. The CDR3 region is CASSPSRVNEKLFF. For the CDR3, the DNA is TGTGCCAGCTCACCAAGCAGGGTTAATGAAAAACTGTTTTTT.